Given below is one T cell receptor (beta chain) in context. What this receptor recognizes is not known. Per-base qualities were not stored, and no clone one base away is much larger. This sample was taken from a study of PD-1 blockade in classical Hodgkin lymphoma (dated by TCRdb to the early 2020s). For context, the study as a whole: Nivolumab dosing was 3 mg/kg intravenously every 2 weeks, continuing until either disease progression or unacceptable toxicity. The study used CyTOF and TCR beta sequencing to define a peripheral blood immune signature of response to PD-1 blockade in classical Hodgkin lymphoma. Results the study describes overall, beyond this receptor: The study was limited to a single clinical trial cohort, and causes of repertoire differences, possibly disease activity or prior therapy, remained undefined. By C4D1, a significant rise was seen in CD4+ TCR diversity but not in CD8+ TCR diversity (p=0.0027 vs p=0.16), and the rise was most apparent among complete responders (p=0.02). Among trial patients, those achieving complete response had baseline diversity similar to that of newly diagnosed patients, while diversity was significantly lower in partial responders and progressors. Lower diversity was seen in patients whose nivolumab began less than 1 year after ASCT, and these patients were left out of later analyses so that immune reconstitution would not confound the results. Baseline TCR diversity was reported to be lower in newly diagnosed patients than in healthy donors, and even lower in relapsed/refractory patients.

The sample's time point label is to be understood as: cycle 2 day 1 (C2D1) of nivolumab. Relapse after autologous stem cell transplantation had occurred in all trial patients, and cohorts A, B and C were distinguished by prior brentuximab vedotin exposure. The trial cohort comprised some 60 patients with relapsed/refractory classical Hodgkin lymphoma whose best overall responses were complete response, partial response or progressive disease. Single-agent nivolumab was administered to trial patients in the multi-cohort phase II CheckMate 205 trial. An independent review committee assessed best overall response by applying the 2007 International Working Group response criteria. Trial PBMCs were obtained immediately prior to nivolumab initiation (C1D1) and on therapy at cycle 2 day 1 and cycle 4 day 1. After peripheral blood was drawn into 8 mL Vacutainer Cell Preparation Tubes, PBMCs were isolated by centrifugation and then cryopreserved.

The CDR3 measures 17 amino acids from cysteine to phenylalanine. Just CDR3 DNA is preserved here, 51 bases in frame from base 1. Per the germline V gene, SGHRS is the CDR1 and YFSETQ is the CDR2. V trim: 3 bases; J trim: 8 bases; unmatched bases: 18. The Qiagen DNeasy kit was used to extract genomic DNA both from unsorted PBMCs and from the negatively selected CD4+ and CD8+ fractions. Amplification of TCR beta CDR3 regions was done by immunoSEQ multiplex PCR with primers that anneal to V and J segments. A synthetic immune receptor repertoire was used to minimize amplification bias, and any residual bias was removed computationally once sequencing was done. In the source study's methods: Repertoire diversity was quantified as the Shannon entropy index using custom Python scripts. The unsorted, CD4+ and CD8+ repertoires were each analyzed separately, with the exception of combined analyses, where CD4+ and CD8+ sequences were merged in silico. Clonal expansion was defined as a frequency increase of at least 2-fold after treatment compared with C1D1, and clones undetected at baseline were assigned a pseudocount of 0.5. Clones with 0 or 1 copy at C1D1 were classified as singleton clones, and clones with 2 or more copies were classified as non-singleton clones. Clones expanded in unsorted samples were labelled as CD4+, CD8+ or unknown by matching protein sequences in sorted samples from the same patient. Wilcoxon tests were applied to paired samples to test diversity changes from C1D1 to C4D1. Imported from immuneACCESS, the table was reduced by TCRdb to in-frame sequences with V and J called. These copies leave out some clones; in studies compared against another copy, an unresolved V gene accounts for under half, and the cause of the remainder is not known. Clone size and the V and J calls come from that table; the DNA yielded D and trimming. This sample is represented by 50,000 to 65,000 clones; more than 75% of them were singletons. Approximately 5.4% of the sample rests with the top ten.

The sequence was collected from a human donor with classical Hodgkin lymphoma. The sample in question was peripheral blood mononuclear cells (PBMCs), obtained before the second cycle of nivolumab. The chain joins TRBV5-1 to TRBJ2-3; TRBD1 aligns with 7 central bases. The CDR3 protein is CASSSLPGQSTKATQYF. The nucleotides are TGCGCCAGCAGCTCCTTACCGGGACAGTCGACAAAAGCTACGCAGTATTTT.